This TCR beta chain emerged from a study of shared clonotypes between healthy human individuals. General study findings and limits: Only blood underwent sampling, and tissue repertoires likely differ.

Germline V gene lookup returns CDR1 SGHRS and CDR2 YFSETQ. V was trimmed by 4 bases and J by 8 bases, leaving 12 bases between them. The CDR3 is 12 residues long. A remark on this clone: Its antigen is currently unknown.

The study ran the assay at deep level. Sequencing was performed with immunoSEQ multiplex PCR; in TCRdb, only in-frame clones are kept and a portion is missing. Of almost 750,000 clones listed, 72% are singletons. This clonotype originated in a woman in her twenties or thirties in good health. The chain has TRBV5-1 and TRBJ1-2; no clear D gene. Source material: memory CD4+ T cells sorted from blood. Subset reported: CD45RA-negative fraction. DNA of the CDR3: TGCGCCAGCAGCCCAGGCCTGGGCGGCTACACCTTC. It codes for CASSPGLGGYTF.